The 28 T cell receptor beta chains presented below share a single source sample, sequenced in a study of blood T cell repertoires in COVID-19 (dated by TCRdb to 2018 to 2021). Library method: the immunoSEQ multiplex PCR assay. The source is immuneACCESS, and TCRdb retained only in-frame sequences with V and J called. Part of the clones is not carried over; for the studies checked, unresolved V genes explain less than half of this, and the remainder is unexplained. This sample has under 500,000 clones in its table, and around 89% of those were observed once. The biggest ten clones account for more than 0.95% of the sample. The specimen sequenced was PBMCs or T cells enriched from blood (not recorded which). The receptors come from a man aged 30 to 45 who had recovered from COVID-19.

This chain joins TRBV11-2 and TRBJ1-6; D is unresolved. V lost 0 bases and J 9 bases, leaving 6 bases between the germline ends. The V gene's germline CDR1 is SGHAT and CDR2 FQNNGV. The CDR3 runs 13 residues. CDR3 sequence reads: CASSLDRFSPLHF. The CDR3 nucleotides read TGTGCCAGCAGCTTAGATCGGTTTTCACCCCTCCACTTT.

The chain couples TRBV5-1 to TRBJ2-1, with D unresolved. The CDR3 is 14 amino acids. CDR1 SGHRS and CDR2 YFSETQ come from the germline V gene. V was cut by 0 bases and J by 6 bases, with 10 bases left in between. The CDR3 coding sequence is TGCGCCAGCAGCTTGGAGCGCCGCAGCAATGAGCAGTTCTTC. Translated, it gives CASSLERRSNEQFF.

The chain couples TRBV5-4 to TRBJ2-3; 10 nucleotides align to TRBD2. Germline lookup yields CDR1 SGHNT and CDR2 YYREEE (reference sequence). The V gene end was trimmed by 1 base and the J gene end by 2 bases; junction bases not matched to a gene: 4. The CDR3 runs 16 residues. The DNA of the CDR3 is TGTGCCAGCAGCTTGAAACTAGCGGGAAACACAGATACGCAGTATTTT. It specifies CASSLKLAGNTDTQYF.

The chain combines TRBV9 with TRBJ1-1; tentative D call: TRBD1 (5 bases). The CDR3 has 14 amino acids. Germline loops: CDR1 SGDLS, CDR2 YYNGEE. V lost 3 bases and J lost 5, with 14 bases in between. The CDR3 DNA reads as TGTGCCAGCAGCGCTGCCGGAGGGGATACTGAAGCTTTCTTT. It specifies CASSAAGGDTEAFF.

The rearrangement joins TRBV28 to TRBJ2-7, with D possibly matching TRBD2 (5 bases). Deletions cut 2 bases from V and 4 bases from J, with 18 bases between. Germline lookup yields CDR1 MDHEN and CDR2 SYDVKM. The CDR3 has 16 amino acids. The CDR3 coding sequence is TGTGCCAGCAGTTTAGGAATGGGAGCACGGCCTTACGAGCAGTACTTC. This translates into CASSLGMGARPYEQYF.

The chain has TRBV29-1 and TRBJ1-2; the match to TRBD1 covers 7 bases. The length of the CDR3 is 12 residues. In germline, CDR1 is SQVTM, CDR2 ANQGSEA. Unmatched junction bases numbered 5, after V lost 6 bases and J lost 4 bases. This CDR3 is CSVDRDSYGYTF. CDR3 sequence (DNA): TGCAGCGTCGACCGGGACAGCTATGGCTACACCTTC.

The rearrangement joins TRBV5-1 to TRBJ1-1; the match to TRBD1 covers 7 bases. Trimming took 2 bases from V and 4 from J; bases not matched to a gene: 8. This CDR3 has 15 amino acids. The germline gives CDR1 SGHRS, CDR2 YFSETQ. CDR3 amino acids: CASSLTYPGGTEAFF. The CDR3 nucleotides read TGCGCCAGCAGCTTAACCTACCCAGGGGGCACTGAAGCTTTCTTT.

The genes are TRBV27 and TRBJ2-7, with 8 bases identical to TRBD2. CDR1 is MNHEY and CDR2 is SMNVEV in the germline V gene (reference sequence). The CDR3 contains 12 residues. This chain's CDR3 is CAVGRAGNEQYF. CDR3 sequence (DNA): TGTGCGGTCGGGAGGGCTGGGAACGAGCAGTACTTC.

The chain recombines TRBV10-3 with TRBJ2-3; 9 nucleotides agree with TRBD2. This CDR3 has 15 amino acids. The V gene end was trimmed by 3 bases and the J gene end by 6 bases; junction bases not matched to a gene: 7. In germline, CDR1 is ENHRY, CDR2 SYGVKD. The CDR3 is CAISEMREGHDTQYF. The CDR3 DNA sequence: TGTGCCATCAGTGAAATGCGGGAGGGCCACGATACGCAGTATTTT.

The CDR3 sequence: CASSPQDLGLAGNEQFF. The CDR3 DNA follows: TGTGCCAGCTCACCACAGGATCTAGGACTAGCGGGAAATGAGCAGTTCTTC. V is TRBV18 and J is TRBJ2-1; 12 positions agree with TRBD2. The germline V gene encodes CDR1 KGHSH and CDR2 LQKENI. This CDR3 is built from 17 residues. Trimming cost V 1 base and J 7 bases; bases outside gene matches: 8.

As concerns this clone: Since the CDR3 does not end with the conserved phenylalanine or tryptophan, this likely comes from a read error. The limits of the CDR3 on the DNA are not certain, so only TCRdb's listed CDR3 is given. V and J are TRBV11-2 and TRBJ2-7; the table names TRBD1, a call not compared with the DNA. From germline, CDR1 is SGHAT and CDR2 FQNNGV. The CDR3 length equals 9 residues, ends included. The CDR3 sequence: CASSLDSPT.

The genes are TRBV25-1 and TRBJ1-4; 9 bases fit TRBD1. The CDR3 has 17 residues. The junction had 11 bases not matched to a gene; V was cut back by 6 bases and J by 3 bases. Germline values: CDR1 MGHDK, CDR2 SYGVNS. The CDR3 coding sequence is TGTGCCAGCAGCCCCCCCGGGACAGGGTATTCTAATGAAAAACTGTTTTTT. It specifies CASSPPGTGYSNEKLFF.

V gene TRBV11-2 combines with J gene TRBJ2-1, with TRBD2 matching 10 bases. V lost 3 bases and J lost 3; bases outside the gene matches: 8. The CDR3 sequence is 17 residues long. Germline V lookup: CDR1 SGHAT, CDR2 FQNNGV. DNA for the CDR3: TGTGCCAGCAGCTTTAAGAGTAGCGGGAGGAACTACAATGAGCAGTTCTTC. Translated, it gives CASSFKSSGRNYNEQFF. Looking up the rest from reference TRBV11-2 and TRBJ2-1 gives the full variable domain: EAGVAQSPRYKIIEKRQSVAFWCNPISGHATLYWYQQILGQGPKLLIQFQNNGVVDDSQLPKDRFSAERLKGVDSTLKIQPAKLEDSAVYLCASSFKSSGRNYNEQFFGPGTRLTVL.

In its sample, this clone was seen a few times. This chain joins TRBV5-1 and TRBJ2-7; D is possibly TRBD1 (6 bases). Trimming shortened V by 3 bases and J by 5 bases, and 15 bases separated the two germline ends. In germline, CDR1 is SGHRS, CDR2 YFSETQ. This CDR3 contains 14 residues. This chain's CDR3 is CASSSPQSGDEQYF. In DNA form, the CDR3 reads TGCGCCAGCAGCTCCCCCCAATCAGGGGACGAGCAGTACTTC.

In its sample, this clone was seen once. V and J are TRBV30 and TRBJ1-2; perhaps TRBD1 as D (6 bases). Deletions cut 7 bases from V and 0 bases from J, with 12 bases between. The germline V gene has CDR1 GTSNPN and CDR2 SVGIG (reference sequence). The CDR3 is made up of 13 amino acids. CDR3 in amino acids: CAFTGLANYGYTF. For the CDR3, the DNA is TGTGCCTTTACAGGGTTAGCTAACTATGGCTACACCTTC.

This chain connects TRBV13 to TRBJ2-7; 7 nucleotides match TRBD2. This CDR3 is built from 17 residues. Germline CDR1 reads PRHDT; CDR2 reads FYEKMQ (reference sequence). The V gene end was trimmed by 0 bases and the J gene end by 0 bases; junction bases not matched to a gene: 8. The CDR3 DNA follows: TGTGCCAGCAGCTTAGGCCCGCTAGCGGAAGACTCCTACGAGCAGTACTTC. This sequence encodes CASSLGPLAEDSYEQYF.

The chain carries TRBV4-1 and TRBJ1-3; no firm D call. Germline V CDR1 and CDR2: MGHRA, YSYEKL. CDR3 length equals 15 residues. With 0 bases removed from V and 2 bases from J, the gap between germline ends came to 8 bases. This chain's CDR3 is CASSQDRGTGNTIYF. DNA of the CDR3: TGCGCCAGCAGCCAAGATCGGGGTACTGGAAACACCATATATTTT.

The genes are TRBV10-2 and TRBJ2-7; D is unclear. V lost 3 bases and J lost 2, with 8 bases in between. The CDR3 sequence is 13 residues long. The germline CDR1 and CDR2 sequences are WSHSY and SAAADI. As DNA, the CDR3 is TGCGCCAGCAGTGACAGCGCGCCCTACGAGCAGTACTTC. It specifies CASSDSAPYEQYF.

V is TRBV6-2 or TRBV6-3 and J is TRBJ2-5, with 7 bases aligning to TRBD2. The CDR3 has 19 residues. V lost 0 bases to trimming and J lost 4 bases; unmatched junction nucleotides: 17. Germline loops: CDR1 MNHEY, CDR2 SVGEGT. CDR3 bases: TGTGCCAGCAGTTACTCGAATTCAGGCGCGTGGGCGGGAGTAGAGACCCAGTACTTC. As protein: CASSYSNSGAWAGVETQYF.

The V and J genes are TRBV19 and TRBJ2-2; no definite D call. The germline V and J ends were trimmed by 7 bases and 1 base, with 7 bases remaining between them. This CDR3 spans 13 amino acids. Germline CDR1 LNHDA, CDR2 SQIVND (reference sequence). CDR3 coding DNA: TGTGCCAGTATCGAACTGAACACCGGGGAGCTGTTTTTT. Translating it yields CASIELNTGELFF.

Here the CDR3 reads CASSLVSDNSPLHF. As DNA, the CDR3 is TGCGCCAGCAGCTTGGTGTCAGATAATTCACCCCTCCACTTT. The chain uses TRBV5-1 and TRBJ1-6; D not resolved. Germline V gives CDR1 SGHRS, CDR2 YFSETQ. V was cut by 0 bases and J by 5 bases, with 6 bases left in between. This CDR3 region has 14 residues.

The V and J genes are TRBV6-1 and TRBJ2-3; D is perhaps TRBD2 (5 bases). Germline V gene data show CDR1 as MNHNS and CDR2 as SASEGT. CDR3 length: 16 residues. Between the trimmed V and J ends, which lost 3 bases and 3 bases, there was a span of 16 bases. The CDR3 DNA follows: TGTGCCAGCAGTGACACTAGTTGGATGGGGACAGATACGCAGTATTTT. This gives the protein CASSDTSWMGTDTQYF.

The gene calls are TRBV15 and TRBJ1-2; 10 nucleotides align to TRBD1. The germline V gene encodes CDR1 LNHNV and CDR2 YYDKDF (reference sequence). The V gene end was trimmed by 0 bases and the J gene end by 5 bases; junction bases not matched to a gene: 12. The length of the CDR3 is 18 residues. CDR3 DNA sequence: TGTGCCACCAGCAGAGATATGGGGACAGGGGCAGGCTTATATGGCTACACCTTC. It encodes CATSRDMGTGAGLYGYTF.

The chain joins TRBV9 to TRBJ2-1, with D perhaps TRBD1 (6 bases). CDR1 and CDR2 from the germline V gene are SGDLS and YYNGEE. V was trimmed by 0 bases and J by 2 bases, leaving 12 bases between them. The CDR3 sequence is 16 residues long. The CDR3 here is CASSVGSRDTYNEQFF. CDR3 nucleotides: TGTGCCAGCAGCGTAGGTAGCAGGGACACCTACAATGAGCAGTTCTTC.

This sequence joins TRBV10-3 and TRBJ1-6; D unclear. This CDR3 comprises 15 residues. Trimming removed 0 bases from V and 10 bases from J, with 13 bases in between. Germline V CDR1 and CDR2: ENHRY, SYGVKD. The DNA of the CDR3 is TGTGCCATCAGTGAGTCCTCGGGGTTGCGGTCACCCCTCCACTTT. This gives the protein CAISESSGLRSPLHF.

This clone was counted a single time. The chain carries TRBV28 and TRBJ2-6, with D perhaps TRBD2 (5 bases). CDR1 is MDHEN, CDR2 SYDVKM, per germline. V was cut by 3 bases and J by 2 bases, with 8 bases left in between. The CDR3 covers 15 residues. Here the CDR3 reads CASSFGRPGANVLTF. The CDR3 coding sequence is TGTGCCAGCAGTTTTGGGAGACCTGGGGCCAACGTCCTGACTTTC.

The chain uses TRBV3-1 (or the pseudogene TRBV3-2) and TRBJ1-2; D is unresolved. CDR3 length equals 14 residues. Germline V gene sequence: CDR1 LGHDT, CDR2 YNNKEL (reference sequence). Deletions cut 1 base from V and 4 bases from J, with 10 bases between. The CDR3 coding sequence is TGTGCCAGCAGCCAAGCAGGTCTGGGCTATGGCTACACCTTC. It encodes CASSQAGLGYGYTF.

The chain joins TRBV5-6 to TRBJ2-5; the D is unclear. Germline values: CDR1 SGHDT, CDR2 YYEEEE. The CDR3 loop spans 12 amino acids. Trimming cost V 4 bases and J 0 bases, with 4 bases left between them. In DNA form, the CDR3 reads TGTGCCAGCAGCCCCGACCAAGAGACCCAGTACTTC. Translation: CASSPDQETQYF.